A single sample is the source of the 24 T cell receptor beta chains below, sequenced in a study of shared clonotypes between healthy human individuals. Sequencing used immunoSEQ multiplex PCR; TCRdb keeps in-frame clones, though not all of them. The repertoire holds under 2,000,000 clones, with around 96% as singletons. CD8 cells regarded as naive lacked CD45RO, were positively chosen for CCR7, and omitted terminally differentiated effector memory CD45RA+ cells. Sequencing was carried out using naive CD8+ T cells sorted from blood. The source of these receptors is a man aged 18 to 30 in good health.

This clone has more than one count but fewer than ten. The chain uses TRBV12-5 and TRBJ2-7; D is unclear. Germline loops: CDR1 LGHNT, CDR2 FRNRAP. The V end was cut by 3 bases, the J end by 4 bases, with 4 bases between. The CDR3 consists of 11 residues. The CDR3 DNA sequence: TGTGCTAGTGGTTTAGGGTACGAGCAGTACTTC. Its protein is CASGLGYEQYF.

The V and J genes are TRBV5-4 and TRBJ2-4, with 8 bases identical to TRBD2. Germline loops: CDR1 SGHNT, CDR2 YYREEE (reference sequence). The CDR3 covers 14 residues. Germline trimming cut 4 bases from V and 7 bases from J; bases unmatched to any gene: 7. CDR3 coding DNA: TGTGCCAGCAGCCACGGGACTAGTGATAACATTCAGTACTTC. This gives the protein CASSHGTSDNIQYF. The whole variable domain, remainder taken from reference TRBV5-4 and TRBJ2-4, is ETGVTQSPTHLIKTRGQQVTLRCSSQSGHNTVSWYQQALGQGPQFIFQYYREEENGRGNFPPRFSGLQFPNYSSELNVNALELDDSALYLCASSHGTSDNIQYFGAGTRLSVL.

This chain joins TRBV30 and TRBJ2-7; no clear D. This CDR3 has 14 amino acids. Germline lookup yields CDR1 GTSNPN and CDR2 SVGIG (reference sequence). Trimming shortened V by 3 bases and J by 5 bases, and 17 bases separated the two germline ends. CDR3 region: CAWSADPVFHEQYF. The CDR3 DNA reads TGTGCCTGGAGCGCCGATCCAGTTTTCCACGAGCAGTACTTC.

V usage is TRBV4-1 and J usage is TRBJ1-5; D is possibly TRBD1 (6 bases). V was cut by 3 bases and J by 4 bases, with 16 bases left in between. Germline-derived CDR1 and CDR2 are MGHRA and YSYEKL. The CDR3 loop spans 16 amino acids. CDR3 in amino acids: CASSQVQGLSNQPQHF. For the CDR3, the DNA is TGCGCCAGCAGCCAGGTACAGGGTTTATCGAATCAGCCCCAGCATTTT.

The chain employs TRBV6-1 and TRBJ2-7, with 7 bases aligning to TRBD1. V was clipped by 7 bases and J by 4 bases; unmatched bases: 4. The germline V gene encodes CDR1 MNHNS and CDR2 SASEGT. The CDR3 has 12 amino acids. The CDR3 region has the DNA TGTGCCAGCAATAACAGGGGTTACGAGCAGTACTTC. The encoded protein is CASNNRGYEQYF.

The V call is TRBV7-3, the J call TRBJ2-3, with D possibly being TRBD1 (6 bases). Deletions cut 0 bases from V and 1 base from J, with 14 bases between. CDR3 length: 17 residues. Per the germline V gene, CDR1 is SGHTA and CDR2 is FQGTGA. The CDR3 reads CASSLTGADSGTDTQYF. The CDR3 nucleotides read TGTGCCAGCAGCTTAACGGGGGCGGACAGTGGCACAGATACGCAGTATTTT.

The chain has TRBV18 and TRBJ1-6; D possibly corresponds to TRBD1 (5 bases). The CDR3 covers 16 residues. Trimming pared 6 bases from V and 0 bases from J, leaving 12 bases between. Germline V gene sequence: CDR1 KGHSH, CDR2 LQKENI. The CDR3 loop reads CASSGTGSSYNSPLHF. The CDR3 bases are TGTGCCAGCTCTGGGACGGGAAGCTCCTATAATTCACCCCTCCACTTT.

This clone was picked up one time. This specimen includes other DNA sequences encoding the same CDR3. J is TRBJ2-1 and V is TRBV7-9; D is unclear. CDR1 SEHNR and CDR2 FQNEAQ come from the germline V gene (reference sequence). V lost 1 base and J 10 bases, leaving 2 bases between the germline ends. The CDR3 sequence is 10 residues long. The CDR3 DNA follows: TGTGCCAGCAGCTTAGTAGAGCAGTTCTTC. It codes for CASSLVEQFF.

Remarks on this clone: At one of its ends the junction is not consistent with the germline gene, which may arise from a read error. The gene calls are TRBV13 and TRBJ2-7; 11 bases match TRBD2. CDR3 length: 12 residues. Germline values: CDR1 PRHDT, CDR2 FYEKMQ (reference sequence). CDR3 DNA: TGTGCCAGCAGCTTAATCGGGGGACTAGCGGACTTC. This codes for CASSLIGGLADF.

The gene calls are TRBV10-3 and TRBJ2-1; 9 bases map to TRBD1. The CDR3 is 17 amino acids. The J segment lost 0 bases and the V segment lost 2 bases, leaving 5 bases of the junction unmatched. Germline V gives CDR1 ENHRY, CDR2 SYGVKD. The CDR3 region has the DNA TGTGCCATCAGTGAGCTGACAGGGGGGGTCTCCTACAATGAGCAGTTCTTC. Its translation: CAISELTGGVSYNEQFF.

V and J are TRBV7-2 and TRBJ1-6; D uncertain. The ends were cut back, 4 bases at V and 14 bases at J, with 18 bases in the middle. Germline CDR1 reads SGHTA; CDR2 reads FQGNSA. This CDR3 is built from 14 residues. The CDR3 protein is CASSSHLGPQALHF. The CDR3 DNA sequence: TGTGCCAGCAGCTCACATCTTGGACCGCAGGCCCTCCACTTT.

The CDR3 DNA follows: TGCGCCAGCAGTGATCTGGCGCCTTCAACCTCCGGGGAGCTGTTTTTT. Translated: CASSDLAPSTSGELFF. The chain uses TRBV10-2 and TRBJ2-2, with D uncertain. The V end was cut by 3 bases, the J end by 6 bases, with 17 bases between. Germline values: CDR1 WSHSY, CDR2 SAAADI. CDR3 length equals 16 residues.

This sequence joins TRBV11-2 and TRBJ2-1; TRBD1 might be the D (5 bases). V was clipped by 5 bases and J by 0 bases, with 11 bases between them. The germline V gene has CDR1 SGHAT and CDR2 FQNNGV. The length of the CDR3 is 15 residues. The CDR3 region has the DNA TGTGCCAGCAGCCTTCAGGGTGGCTCCTACAATGAGCAGTTCTTC. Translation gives CASSLQGGSYNEQFF.

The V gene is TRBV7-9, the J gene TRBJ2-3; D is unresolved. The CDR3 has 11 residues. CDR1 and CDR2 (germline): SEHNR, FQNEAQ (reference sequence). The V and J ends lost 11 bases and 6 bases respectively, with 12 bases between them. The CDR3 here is CALKLGDTQYF. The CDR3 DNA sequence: TGTGCCCTCAAATTGGGGGATACGCAGTATTTT. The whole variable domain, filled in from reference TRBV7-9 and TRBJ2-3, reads DTGVSQNPRHKITKRGQNVTFRCDPISEHNRLYWYRQTLGQGPEFLTYFQNEAQLEKSRLLSDRFSAERPKGSFSTLEIQRTEQGDSAMYLCALKLGDTQYFGPGTRLTVL.

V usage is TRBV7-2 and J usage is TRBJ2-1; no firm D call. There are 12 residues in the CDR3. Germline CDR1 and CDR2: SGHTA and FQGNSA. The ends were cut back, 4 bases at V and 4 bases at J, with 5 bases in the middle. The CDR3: CASSYKYNEQFF. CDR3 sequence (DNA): TGTGCCAGCAGCTACAAATACAATGAGCAGTTCTTC.

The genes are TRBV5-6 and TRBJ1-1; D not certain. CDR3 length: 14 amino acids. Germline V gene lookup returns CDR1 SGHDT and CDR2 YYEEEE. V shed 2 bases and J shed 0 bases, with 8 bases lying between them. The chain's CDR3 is CASSFSQMNTEAFF. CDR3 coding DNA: TGTGCCAGCAGCTTTTCACAAATGAACACTGAAGCTTTCTTT.

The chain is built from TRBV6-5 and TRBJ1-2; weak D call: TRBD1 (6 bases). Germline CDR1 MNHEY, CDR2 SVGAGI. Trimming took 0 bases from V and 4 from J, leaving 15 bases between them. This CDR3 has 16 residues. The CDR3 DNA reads TGTGCCAGCAGTTACTCGATCCTGGGGGGCGCCTATGGCTACACCTTC. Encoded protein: CASSYSILGGAYGYTF.

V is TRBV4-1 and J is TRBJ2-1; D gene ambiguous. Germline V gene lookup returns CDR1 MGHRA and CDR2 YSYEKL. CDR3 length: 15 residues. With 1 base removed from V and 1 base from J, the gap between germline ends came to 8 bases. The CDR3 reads CASSQGRVSYNEQFF. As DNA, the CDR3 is TGCGCCAGCAGCCAAGGTCGAGTGTCCTACAATGAGCAGTTCTTC.

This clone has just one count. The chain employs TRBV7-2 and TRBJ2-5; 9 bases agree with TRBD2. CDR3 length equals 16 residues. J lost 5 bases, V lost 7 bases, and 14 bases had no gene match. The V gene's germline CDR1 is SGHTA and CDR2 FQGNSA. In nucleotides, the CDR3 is TGTGCCAGCACCTTCCTATTAGCGGGGGAAGGGGAGACCCAGTACTTC. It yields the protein CASTFLLAGEGETQYF.

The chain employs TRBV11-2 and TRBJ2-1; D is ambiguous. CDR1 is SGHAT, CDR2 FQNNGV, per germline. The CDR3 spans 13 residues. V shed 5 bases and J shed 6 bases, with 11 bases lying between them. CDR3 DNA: TGTGCCAGCAGCCCGCCGCGTCCCAATGAGCAGTTCTTC. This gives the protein CASSPPRPNEQFF.

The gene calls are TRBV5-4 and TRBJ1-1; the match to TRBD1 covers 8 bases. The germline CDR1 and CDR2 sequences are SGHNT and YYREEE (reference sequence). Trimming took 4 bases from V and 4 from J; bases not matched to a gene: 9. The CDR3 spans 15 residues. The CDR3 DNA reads TGTGCCAGCAGCACCGACAGGGGATGGGGCACTGAAGCTTTCTTT. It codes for CASSTDRGWGTEAFF. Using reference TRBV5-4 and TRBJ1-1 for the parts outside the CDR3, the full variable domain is ETGVTQSPTHLIKTRGQQVTLRCSSQSGHNTVSWYQQALGQGPQFIFQYYREEENGRGNFPPRFSGLQFPNYSSELNVNALELDDSALYLCASSTDRGWGTEAFFGQGTRLTVV.

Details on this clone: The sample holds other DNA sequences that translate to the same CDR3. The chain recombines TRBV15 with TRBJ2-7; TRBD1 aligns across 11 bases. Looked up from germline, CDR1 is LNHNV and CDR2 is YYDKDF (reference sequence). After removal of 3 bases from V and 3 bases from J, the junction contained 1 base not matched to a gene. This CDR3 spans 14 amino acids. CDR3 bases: TGTGCCACCAGCAGGGACAGGGGGCTCTACGAGCAGTACTTC. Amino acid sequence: CATSRDRGLYEQYF.

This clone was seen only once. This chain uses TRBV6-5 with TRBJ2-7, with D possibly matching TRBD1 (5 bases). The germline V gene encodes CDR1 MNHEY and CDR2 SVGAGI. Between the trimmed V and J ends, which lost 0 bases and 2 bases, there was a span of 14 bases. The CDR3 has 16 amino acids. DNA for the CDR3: TGTGCCAGCAGTTACTCGATGGGCAGGGTGGCCTACGAGCAGTACTTC. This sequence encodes CASSYSMGRVAYEQYF.

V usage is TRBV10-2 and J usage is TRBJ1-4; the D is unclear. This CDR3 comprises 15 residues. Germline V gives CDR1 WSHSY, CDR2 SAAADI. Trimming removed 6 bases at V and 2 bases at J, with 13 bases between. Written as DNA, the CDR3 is TGCGCCAGCAGCGCCGATGGACGGACTAATGAAAAACTGTTTTTT. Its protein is CASSADGRTNEKLFF.